The entry that follows covers one T cell receptor beta chain sequence. This record belongs to a study of shared clonotypes between healthy human individuals. Study background: For every donor, three CD4 naive, three CD4 memory, two CD8 naive and one CD8 memory plates were used.

Germline V CDR1 and CDR2: SGHTA, FQGNSA. The CDR3 runs to 16 residues. V shed 5 bases and J shed 3 bases, with 17 bases lying between them. Clones were sequenced by immunoSEQ multiplex PCR, and TCRdb holds only the in-frame ones, with some missing. The sample has 1,400,000 or so clones, roughly 98.5% seen once; the top ten hold 0.36%. Sequenced material: naive CD4+ T cells sorted from blood. This sample's subset: CD45RA+ positively selected. The receptor was isolated from a young man in good health. The J gene is TRBJ2-1, the V gene TRBV7-2, with D perhaps matching TRBD2 (7 bases). The CDR3 is CASSKDGGRSYNEQFF. The CDR3 DNA follows: TGTGCCAGCAGCAAAGACGGGGGGCGCAGCTACAATGAGCAGTTCTTC.